The TCR beta chain under discussion was sequenced for a study of control samples from healthy donors and cancer patients (dated by TCRdb to 2020 to 2021). Libraries were built with the immunoSEQ multiplex PCR assay. TCRdb obtained this table from immuneACCESS and retained in-frame rearrangements with V and J assigned. These tables miss some clones; where compared with another copy, unresolved V genes account for less than half of the shortfall, and the remainder is unexplained. A total of approximately 100,000 clones appear in this sample, about 86% of them only once. 13% to 15% of the sample is held by the ten biggest clonotypes. Details on this clone: What this receptor recognizes is not known. No much larger clonotype is one base removed from it; base qualities were not supplied.

Relative to germline, V is 6 bases shorter and J is 5 bases shorter, with 14 bases between their ends. Counted from cysteine to phenylalanine, this CDR3 has 14 amino acids. Only CDR3 DNA is held: 42 bases, read in frame from base 1. CDR1 and CDR2, per the germline V gene (reference sequence), are LNHDA and SQIVND. The V gene is TRBV19 and the J gene is TRBJ2-1, with the D gene not clear enough to name. The sequenced material came from blood. This receptor was obtained from a man aged 25-40 years in good health. The CDR3 region: CASSPGDINNEQFF. The DNA sequence reads TGTGCCAGTAGCCCTGGAGATATTAACAATGAGCAGTTCTTC.